The clone carrying this T cell receptor beta chain was seen more than once but under ten times. From germline, CDR1 is SEHNR and CDR2 FQNEAQ (reference sequence). The J segment lost 7 bases and the V segment lost 1 base, leaving 8 bases of the junction unmatched. The CDR3 consists of 16 residues. The data derive from a study of cytomegalovirus exposure and HLA in healthy donors. A multiplex PCR was run with 60 Vbeta primers and 13 Jbeta primers. TCRdb's table, derived via immunoSEQ multiplex PCR, lists solely in-frame clones and lacks some. The table has over 200,000 clones, 85% to 90% seen once. The material sequenced was PBMCs. The sequence derives from a human donor in good health. The chain is built from TRBV7-9 and TRBJ2-1, with TRBD2 identical over 9 bases. CDR3 nucleotide sequence: TGTGCCAGCAGCTTAGGTGGTAGCGGGAGAGTTAATGAGCAGTTCTTC. This gives the protein CASSLGGSGRVNEQFF.